This T cell receptor (beta chain) was retrieved from a study of shared clonotypes between healthy human individuals (dated by TCRdb to about 2020). Describing the broader study: A few men and a couple of women, aged 18 to 49 years, made up the cohort. For each donor, three plates each were used for CD4 naive and CD4 memory, two plates were used for CD8 naive, and one plate was used for CD8 memory. To estimate repertoire size and how much clonotypes are shared between individuals, the study performed deep sequencing of blood TCR repertoires from roughly five healthy adults. Different laboratories and diverse techniques were used to prepare libraries and sequence TCR repertoires, to increase sequencing depth and limit assay-specific biases. Leukapheresis yielded between about 0.9 and 8.9 billion PBMCs per donor. The investigation overall reported the following: Naive subsets generally had larger estimated clonotype richness than memory subsets did. Only blood was sampled, and tissue TCR repertoires likely differ from those in blood. Because the study included only a small number of donors, the genetic and exposure-history diversity represented was limited. Across several donors, about 4.5% of naive CD4, approximately 3.5% of naive CD8, approximately 2.5% of memory CD4, and 0.4% of memory CD8 clonotypes were shared. Pairwise subsampling indicated that sequencing depth was expected to affect the degree of clonotype sharing among donors. Incomplete sequencing was indicated by rarefaction of sorted-subset datasets, despite the large sequencing depth. Compared with non-shared clonotypes, the clonotypes found in all four sorted-subset donors had higher generation probabilities.

Healthy HIV-negative adults with no recently reported acute infections or vaccinations were included as donors. Every donor was a Caucasian adult living in Nashville, Tennessee, USA. CD4+ T cells were enriched through magnetic negative selection, after which naive cells were positively selected on CD45RA and the remaining negative fraction served as the memory subset. Blood was collected by leukapheresis, and PBMCs were isolated by Ficoll-Histopaque density gradient centrifugation and then cryopreserved in liquid nitrogen vapor phase. Analytical flow cytometry was used to check the purity and quantity of every magnetically sorted T cell population. Genomic DNA was isolated from each sorted fraction and quantified by UV absorbance on a Nanodrop 2000c. Using the deep immunoSEQ assay, TCR CDR3 regions were amplified from genomic DNA by multiplex PCR. Extracted genomic DNA from each cell subset was spread evenly across all wells of several immunoSEQ 96-well plates, with each plate serving as a replicate. Each replicate PCR for sorted subsets received 200 ng genomic DNA, equal to 28,000 or so T cell genomes. Purified libraries were quantified with a Qubit 3.0 fluorometer, sized on a Bioanalyzer 2100, and re-quantified with the KAPA Library Quantification kit. Every immunoSEQ 96-well plate was sequenced on a dedicated single-read 150-cycle Illumina NextSeq 550 flow cell. On the study's bioinformatics: Because the immunoSEQ output held only junctional sequences and lacked quality scores, the filtering could not match the filtering applied to full-length reads. To assign V/J genes and CDR3, sequences were annotated against IMGT germline references using PyIR, a Python wrapper for IgBLAST v1.9. Reads were filtered out if the reads had weak V/J assignments (E-value above 1e-6), no CDR3, stop codons, out-of-frame junctions, or ambiguous translated residues. V3J clonotypes were defined as sequences sharing the same inferred V gene, J gene, and CDR3 amino acid sequence. Percentage overlap between repertoires was calculated by dividing the number of shared unique clonotypes by the size of the smaller repertoire. Three approaches were used to assess repertoire richness: RTK rarefaction, the Chao1 estimator, and Recon v2.1 estimates of unobserved clonotypes. OLGA was used to compute generation probabilities for all TCRbeta clonotypes that the gDNA method yielded from a few donors. TCRdb re-hosts the immuneACCESS table, in-frame sequences only. Its copies lack some clones; in the studies checked, an unresolved V gene accounts for under half of them, and the cause for the rest is not known. V, J and clone size were drawn from that table, and D and trimming were deduced from the DNA. The sample table shows roughly 2.4 million clones, and nearly 97% are seen once. The ten largest clones add up to roughly 0.13% of the sample.

Comments on this clone: The antigen it binds to is not known. No qualities accompany the bases; no much larger clone lies one base away.

Including the terminal cysteine and phenylalanine, the CDR3 comprises 14 residues. Only the CDR3 part of the read is kept: 42 bases, read in frame from the first base. Ends trimmed: V by 4 bases, J by 4 bases; bases unmatched to a gene: 5. CDR1 and CDR2 are read off the germline V gene (reference sequence) as LNHDA and SQIVND. This TCR derives from a man between 18 and 35 years old in good health. This chain is built from TRBV19 and TRBJ1-2; TRBD1 fits 8 bases in the junction. Sequences were obtained from naive CD4+ T cells sorted from blood. According to the study, the label for this sample's cell subset or site signals: CD45RA+ positively selected. Read as DNA, the sequence is TGTGCCAGTAGTACCTTGGGACAGGTCTATGGCTACACCTTC. The translation is CASSTLGQVYGYTF.